This is a list of T cell receptor beta chains from one sample in a study of vaccination and CD4 T cells after COVID-19. Which antigens these TCRs recognize remains unknown. TCRdb ran MiXCR on the PCR reads and lists one entry per CDR3 protein. The profile covers 15,000 to 25,000 distinct CDR3 sequences, with approximately 53% appearing a single time and about a tenth taken by the ten largest. The specimen sequenced was CD4+ T cells from blood, cultured in vitro. These receptors all stem from a human donor who had recovered from COVID-19. Each CDR3 is given with its conserved first and last residue. The order of the fields is J gene, D gene, V gene, clone size, CDR3 protein, CDR3 DNA. The D gene is left open where the match is weak. The listing skips clone size in some rows; elsewhere it reads once, few, many or a size class.

>TRBJ1-1|NA|TRBV7-9|few
CASSLGQMNTEAFF
TGTGCCAGCAGCTTAGGTCAGATGAACACTGAAGCTTTCTTT
>TRBJ1-1|TRBD1|TRBV6-1|NA
CASRTGVGTGATEAFF
TGTGCCAGCAGAACCGGGGTGGGGACAGGGGCCACTGAAGCTTTCTTT
>TRBJ1-4|NA|TRBV6-1|NA
CASSWTGKEKLFF
TGTGCCAGCAGCTGGACGGGGAAGGAGAAACTGTTTTTT
>TRBJ2-5|NA|TRBV11-3|NA
CASSLMGSSETQYF
TGTGCCAGCAGCCTCATGGGGTCTTCGGAGACCCAGTACTTC
>TRBJ1-2|NA|TRBV6-5|NA
CASSSLRGQFALGYTF
TGTGCCAGCAGTTCTCTTAGAGGGCAGTTCGCGCTGGGCTACACCTTC
>TRBJ1-3|NA|TRBV12-3/TRBV12-4|NA
CASSLGNTIYF
TGTGCCAGCAGTCTAGGAAACACCATATATTTT
>TRBJ1-6|TRBD1|TRBV7-3|NA
CASSQGGGGGNSPLHF
TGTGCCAGCAGCCAAGGGGGCGGAGGGGGTAATTCACCCCTCCACTTT
>TRBJ2-5|NA|TRBV7-9|NA
CASSRSGETQYF
TGTGCCAGCAGCCGTTCGGGGGAGACCCAGTACTTC
>TRBJ1-1|TRBD1|TRBV6-1|NA
CASTPRGQRTEAFF
TGTGCCAGCACCCCCAGGGGGCAAAGGACTGAAGCTTTCTTT
>TRBJ2-5|NA|TRBV20-1|NA
CSARAGRETQYF
TGCAGTGCTAGGGCAGGGAGGGAGACCCAGTACTTC
>TRBJ2-7|TRBD1|TRBV6-1|NA
CASRDRSYEQYF
TGTGCCAGCAGGGACAGGTCCTACGAGCAGTACTTC
>TRBJ1-5|NA|TRBV12-3/TRBV12-4|NA
CASSLTQYQPQHF
TGTGCCAGCAGTTTGACACAATATCAGCCCCAGCATTTT
>TRBJ1-2|TRBD1|TRBV20-1|few
CSARTGQNFYTF
TGCAGTGCTAGGACGGGACAGAACTTTTACACCTTC
>TRBJ2-1|TRBD2|TRBV7-3|NA
CASSLYIAGLAGNNEQFF
TGTGCCAGCAGCTTATATATTGCGGGACTAGCGGGGAACAATGAGCAGTTCTTC
>TRBJ2-2|NA|TRBV6-1|NA
CASTYDRLPNTGELFF
TGTGCCAGCACCTATGACAGATTACCGAACACCGGGGAGCTGTTTTTT
>TRBJ1-1|NA|TRBV7-6|NA
CASSQDGNTEAYF
TGTGCCAGCAGCCAGGACGGGAACACTGAAGCTTACTTT
>TRBJ2-4|NA|TRBV7-3|once
CASSNLRAAKNIQYF
TGTGCCAGCAGCAACCTCCGGGCCGCTAAAAACATTCAGTACTTC
>TRBJ2-5|TRBD2|TRBV4-2|NA
CASSQARIGRGETQYF
TGTGCCAGCAGCCAAGCCCGGATAGGGAGGGGAGAGACCCAGTACTTC
>TRBJ2-5|TRBD2|TRBV6-5|NA
CASSSAGGWQETQYF
TGTGCCAGCAGTTCCGCCGGGGGGTGGCAAGAGACCCAGTACTTC
>TRBJ2-1|TRBD2|TRBV20-1|NA
CSAETTGTSGVNEQFF
TGCAGTGCTGAGACGACCGGGACTAGCGGGGTAAATGAGCAGTTCTTC
>TRBJ2-3|NA|TRBV6-2/TRBV6-3|NA
CASSYPTRSTDTQYF
TGTGCCAGCAGTTACCCGACGCGTAGCACAGATACGCAGTATTTT
>TRBJ1-2|NA|TRBV7-2|NA
CASSFSQSYGYTF
TGTGCCAGCAGCTTCTCCCAGAGCTATGGCTACACCTTC
>TRBJ1-1|NA|TRBV30|NA
CAWKGSRGFGTEAFF
TGTGCCTGGAAAGGGAGCAGGGGCTTCGGAACTGAAGCTTTCTTT
>TRBJ1-5|TRBD1|TRBV30|NA
CAWSPTGTGSRNQPQHF
TGTGCCTGGAGTCCCACCGGGACAGGGAGTAGGAATCAGCCCCAGCATTTT
>TRBJ1-1|NA|TRBV5-1|NA
CASSLAQGAEAFF
TGCGCCAGCAGCTTGGCACAGGGCGCTGAAGCTTTCTTT
>TRBJ1-2|NA|TRBV7-9|NA
CASSGDRIYGYTF
TGTGCCAGCAGCGGCGACAGGATCTATGGCTACACCTTC
>TRBJ1-2|NA|TRBV5-1|once
CASSLESWGNYGYTF
TGCGCCAGCAGCTTGGAGTCGTGGGGGAACTATGGCTACACCTTC
>TRBJ1-5|NA|TRBV4-1|NA
CASSQGGRQPQHF
TGCGCCAGCAGCCAAGGGGGCAGACAGCCCCAGCATTTT
>TRBJ2-7|NA|TRBV27|NA
CASSFGRSLPNEQYF
TGTGCCAGCAGTTTCGGGAGATCTCTACCGAATGAGCAGTACTTC
>TRBJ2-7|TRBD1|TRBV6-1|NA
CATQSGTGVIEQYF
TGTGCCACTCAATCCGGGACAGGTGTTATCGAGCAGTACTTC
>TRBJ2-3|NA|TRBV7-3|NA
CASSLGPNRAQYF
TGTGCCAGCAGCTTAGGGCCAAACAGGGCGCAGTATTTT
>TRBJ1-2|TRBD1|TRBV7-9|few
CASSLDRGRGYGYTF
TGTGCCAGCAGCTTGGACAGGGGGCGAGGCTATGGCTACACCTTC
>TRBJ2-1|TRBD1|TRBV11-2|NA
CASSLGQGAGNEQFF
TGTGCCAGCAGCTTGGGACAGGGGGCTGGAAATGAGCAGTTCTTC
>TRBJ2-1|NA|TRBV6-2/TRBV6-3|NA
CASSYSGSSYNEQFF
TGTGCCAGCAGTTACTCTGGGAGTTCCTACAATGAGCAGTTCTTC
>TRBJ1-5|NA|TRBV6-2/TRBV6-3|NA
CASNMEGLVRSNQPQHF
TGTGCCAGCAACATGGAGGGGCTGGTGAGAAGCAATCAGCCCCAGCATTTT
>TRBJ2-3|NA|TRBV20-1|NA
CSASSGSTDTQYF
TGCAGTGCTAGTTCTGGTAGCACAGATACGCAGTATTTT
>TRBJ1-5|NA|TRBV5-6|once
CASTMTGRRDQPQHF
TGTGCCAGCACCATGACGGGGAGAAGGGATCAGCCCCAGCATTTT
>TRBJ2-4|NA|TRBV20-1|NA
CSARDVAKNIQYF
TGCAGTGCTAGAGACGTGGCCAAAAACATTCAGTACTTC
>TRBJ2-5|TRBD2|TRBV7-2|NA
CASSLGTSWYQETQYF
TGTGCCAGCAGCTTAGGGACTAGCTGGTACCAAGAGACCCAGTACTTC
>TRBJ2-1|NA|TRBV6-1|NA
CASRGIGEQFF
TGTGCCAGCAGAGGGATCGGTGAGCAGTTCTTC
>TRBJ1-1|NA|TRBV2|few
CASSGGNTEAFF
TGTGCCAGCAGTGGAGGTAACACTGAAGCTTTCTTT
>TRBJ2-7|NA|TRBV20-1|NA
CSASSGAAGGEQYF
TGCAGTGCTTCTTCGGGCGCCGCCGGGGGCGAGCAGTACTTC
>TRBJ2-5|NA|TRBV12-3/TRBV12-4|few
CASSFSPETQYF
TGTGCCAGCAGTTTTTCGCCAGAGACCCAGTACTTC